The present entry profiles one T cell receptor (beta chain) with its context. Under the authors' procedure: Reference gene primers were amplified, and this amplification served to estimate nucleated cell counts. TCRdb's copy holds only in-frame clones and misses some; the assay was immunoSEQ multiplex PCR. The V and J calls and the clone size are those of that table, but D and trimming were determined from the DNA. The sample yields about 260,000 clones, about 82% seen once. The CDR3 loop spans 14 amino acids. The trim removed 0 bases at V and 12 bases at J, leaving 7 bases unmatched. Germline V gives CDR1 LGHNA, CDR2 YSLEER. The sample is drawn from a study of blood T cell repertoires in COVID-19.

What was sequenced was PBMCs or T cells enriched from blood (not recorded which). The chain has TRBV4-3 and TRBJ2-1; 8 bases fit TRBD2. The TCR comes from a woman aged 45-60 years who had recovered from COVID-19. The CDR3 DNA is TGCGCCAGCAGCCAAGATCGATCGGCGGGAGGGCAGTTCTTC. It specifies CASSQDRSAGGQFF.